The 17 T cell receptor beta chains below all came from one sample that was sequenced in a study of human T cells and chemical hapten exposure (dated by TCRdb to the early 2020s). What this sample's time point label stands for: healthy volunteer bleed at 2 weeks. Total RNA was extracted from unfractionated whole blood collected in Tempus Blood RNA tubes. Libraries were constructed by RACE. Sequenced on a NextSeq 500. TCRdb's own reprocessing of the public reads used fastp at Q25 and MiXCR and kept productive beta chains. CDR3 protein duplicates are merged, each entry listing the most common genes and DNA. The sample data list about 31,000 distinct CDR3 sequences, and less than 8% of these were observed just once. The ten largest clones capture almost 10% of the sample. The source material was whole blood. The receptor set was obtained from a human donor in good health. Some clones in this sample may be carry-over from other donors' samples.

This clonotype was counted only a few times. The V gene is TRBV4-1, the J gene TRBJ2-3; 9 bases are shared with TRBD2. Germline-derived CDR1 and CDR2 are MGHRA and YSYEKL. J was trimmed by 6 bases and V by 4 bases; bases with no gene match: 5. CDR3 length equals 14 residues. The CDR3 sequence is CASSPKAGGDTQYF. The CDR3 bases are TGCGCCAGCAGCCCTAAGGCGGGAGGGGATACGCAGTATTTT.

The rearrangement uses TRBV7-8 and TRBJ2-7; D uncertain. The CDR3 has 12 residues. From germline, CDR1 is SGHVS and CDR2 FQNEAQ. Trimming removed 5 bases at V and 7 bases at J, with 12 bases between. CDR3 DNA sequence: TGTGCCAGCAGCCCTGGCCCCAGGGAGCAGTACTTC. It encodes CASSPGPREQYF.

By sample share, this clonotype is medium-sized. The rearrangement joins TRBV6-4 to TRBJ2-1, with D possibly TRBD2 on 5 matching bases. The germline V gene has CDR1 MRHNA and CDR2 SNTAGT. With 0 bases removed from V and 7 bases from J, the gap between germline ends came to 10 bases. The CDR3 contains 14 residues. CDR3 sequence: CASSDSFGGNEQFF. CDR3 DNA: TGTGCCAGCAGTGACTCATTTGGCGGGAATGAGCAGTTCTTC.

This clonotype was counted between two and nine times. The chain combines TRBV7-2 with TRBJ1-2; D is perhaps TRBD1 (5 bases). The CDR3 sequence is 15 residues long. Trimming took off 5 bases at V and 6 bases at J, with 19 bases between the two ends. The germline V gene encodes CDR1 SGHTA and CDR2 FQGNSA. CDR3 sequence (DNA): TGTGCCAGCAGCCCGATAGTACGGGGGTACGATGGCTACACCTTC. Protein sequence: CASSPIVRGYDGYTF.

This clonotype was picked up a small number of times. This rearrangement joins TRBV30 to TRBJ2-6; the match to TRBD2 covers 7 bases. CDR1 GTSNPN and CDR2 SVGIG come from the germline V gene (reference sequence). V lost 3 bases, J lost 2 bases, and 1 base stayed unmatched. The CDR3 totals 14 residues. The DNA of the CDR3 is TGTGCCTGGAGCCGGGGGGCTGGGGCCAACGTCCTGACTTTC. As protein: CAWSRGAGANVLTF.

This clonotype was detected only a few times. The rearrangement links TRBV6-1 to TRBJ2-6; D is unclear. CDR3 length equals 14 residues. Per germline, CDR1 MNHNS and CDR2 SASEGT. V lost 10 bases, J lost 1 base, and 11 bases lay in between. The CDR3 DNA reads as TGTGCCACCGCTATGATATCTGGGGCCAACGTCCTGACTTTC. It yields the protein CATAMISGANVLTF.

This clonotype was seen many times. The chain has TRBV10-3 and TRBJ2-7, with 10 bases identical to TRBD1. V lost 7 bases and J lost 5; bases outside the gene matches: 2. The CDR3 runs to 12 residues. The germline gives CDR1 ENHRY, CDR2 SYGVKD. Here the CDR3 DNA reads TGTGCCATCAAGACAGGGGGCGACGAGCAGTACTTC. As protein: CAIKTGGDEQYF.

This clonotype showed up many times. The chain uses TRBV20-1 and TRBJ2-1; tentatively, D is TRBD1 or TRBD2 (5 bases each). The V end lost 6 bases, the J end lost 4 bases, and 19 bases lay between the germline ends. The CDR3 is 15 residues long. In germline, CDR1 is DFQATT, CDR2 SNEGSKA (reference sequence). The CDR3 here is CSALTGTYLYNEQFF. CDR3 DNA: TGCAGTGCCCTTACCGGGACCTACTTATACAATGAGCAGTTCTTC.

The genes are TRBV18 and TRBJ2-3, with 8 bases fitting TRBD2. Trimming cost V 6 bases and J 3 bases; bases outside gene matches: 11. This CDR3 is 16 amino acids long. Germline CDR1 KGHSH, CDR2 LQKENI. The CDR3 spells CASSPRGGGRTDTQYF. CDR3 DNA: TGTGCCAGCTCCCCCCGGGGGGGGGGGAGAACAGATACGCAGTATTTT.

This clonotype was found a few times. Mismatch with germline at one junction end may stem from a read error. The chain carries TRBV9 and TRBJ2-1; TRBD1 matches at 9 bases. The CDR3 totals 16 residues. Germline CDR1 reads SGDLS; CDR2 reads YYNGEE. Here the CDR3 reads CASSVGGGQGWNEQLF. In DNA form, the CDR3 reads TGTGCCAGCAGCGTAGGCGGAGGACAGGGGTGGAATGAGCAGCTCTTC.

This clonotype appeared a few times. The rearrangement joins TRBV2 to TRBJ1-5; D is unresolved. CDR3 length equals 13 residues. The germline V and J ends were trimmed by 7 bases and 0 bases, with 7 bases remaining between them. Germline CDR1 SNHLY, CDR2 FYNNEI. CDR3 in DNA: TGTGCCAGCATGGGGAATAGCAATCAGCCCCAGCATTTT. This translates into CASMGNSNQPQHF.

This clonotype was found many times. The chain links TRBV6-2 or TRBV6-3 to TRBJ1-3, with 9 bases lining up with TRBD1. Unmatched junction bases numbered 18, after V lost 8 bases and J lost 1 base. The length of the CDR3 is 19 residues. Germline CDR1 MNHEY, CDR2 SVGEGT. This CDR3 reads CASGTYPGQGSLSGNTIYF. In DNA, the CDR3 is TGTGCCAGCGGCACCTATCCGGGACAGGGATCCTTATCTGGAAACACCATATATTTT.

Note on this clonotype: The germline gene is not matched at one end of the junction; a read error may be the cause. In DNA, the CDR3 is TGTGCCTGGAGATCGCGGAGGGACAGGGTTGGCGACACCTTC. Encoded protein: CAWRSRRDRVGDTF. The chain couples TRBV30 to TRBJ1-2; TRBD1 matches at 9 bases. CDR3 length: 14 residues. Germline-derived CDR1 and CDR2 are GTSNPN and SVGIG (reference sequence).

The gene calls are TRBV6-1 and TRBJ2-1, with TRBD2 as a possible D gene (6 bases). The CDR3 spans 14 residues. Germline lookup yields CDR1 MNHNS and CDR2 SASEGT. V lost 2 bases and J lost 3, with 8 bases in between. The CDR3 sequence is CASSEQGGYNEQFF. CDR3 DNA sequence: TGTGCCAGCAGTGAACAGGGAGGCTACAATGAGCAGTTCTTC.

In its sample, this clonotype was seen many times. The junction departs from the called germline gene at one end, perhaps through a read error. The DNA of the CDR3 is TGCAGCGTAGTACTCCGGGACAGGGTTTTC. Translated, it gives CSVVLRDRVF. The genes are TRBV29-1 and TRBJ2-1; TRBD1 matches 9 bases. CDR1 is SQVTM, CDR2 ANQGSEA, per germline. The CDR3 spans 10 residues.

This clonotype was recorded at least ten times. The chain links TRBV12-3 or TRBV12-4 to TRBJ2-3; 12 nucleotides agree with TRBD1. CDR3 length: 16 residues. Unmatched junction bases numbered 5, after V lost 2 bases and J lost 5 bases. The CDR3, as DNA: TGTGCCAGCAGTTTATCCGGGACAGGGGGCCTAGATACGCAGTATTTT. Translated: CASSLSGTGGLDTQYF.

V gene TRBV27 combines with J gene TRBJ2-1, with no clear D. Germline CDR1 and CDR2: MNHEY and SMNVEV (reference sequence). Trimming pared 5 bases from V and 0 bases from J, leaving 11 bases between. The CDR3 sequence is 15 residues long. The CDR3 DNA sequence: TGTGCCAGCAGTATGAGACAAAGCTCCTACAATGAGCAGTTCTTC. Protein: CASSMRQSSYNEQFF.